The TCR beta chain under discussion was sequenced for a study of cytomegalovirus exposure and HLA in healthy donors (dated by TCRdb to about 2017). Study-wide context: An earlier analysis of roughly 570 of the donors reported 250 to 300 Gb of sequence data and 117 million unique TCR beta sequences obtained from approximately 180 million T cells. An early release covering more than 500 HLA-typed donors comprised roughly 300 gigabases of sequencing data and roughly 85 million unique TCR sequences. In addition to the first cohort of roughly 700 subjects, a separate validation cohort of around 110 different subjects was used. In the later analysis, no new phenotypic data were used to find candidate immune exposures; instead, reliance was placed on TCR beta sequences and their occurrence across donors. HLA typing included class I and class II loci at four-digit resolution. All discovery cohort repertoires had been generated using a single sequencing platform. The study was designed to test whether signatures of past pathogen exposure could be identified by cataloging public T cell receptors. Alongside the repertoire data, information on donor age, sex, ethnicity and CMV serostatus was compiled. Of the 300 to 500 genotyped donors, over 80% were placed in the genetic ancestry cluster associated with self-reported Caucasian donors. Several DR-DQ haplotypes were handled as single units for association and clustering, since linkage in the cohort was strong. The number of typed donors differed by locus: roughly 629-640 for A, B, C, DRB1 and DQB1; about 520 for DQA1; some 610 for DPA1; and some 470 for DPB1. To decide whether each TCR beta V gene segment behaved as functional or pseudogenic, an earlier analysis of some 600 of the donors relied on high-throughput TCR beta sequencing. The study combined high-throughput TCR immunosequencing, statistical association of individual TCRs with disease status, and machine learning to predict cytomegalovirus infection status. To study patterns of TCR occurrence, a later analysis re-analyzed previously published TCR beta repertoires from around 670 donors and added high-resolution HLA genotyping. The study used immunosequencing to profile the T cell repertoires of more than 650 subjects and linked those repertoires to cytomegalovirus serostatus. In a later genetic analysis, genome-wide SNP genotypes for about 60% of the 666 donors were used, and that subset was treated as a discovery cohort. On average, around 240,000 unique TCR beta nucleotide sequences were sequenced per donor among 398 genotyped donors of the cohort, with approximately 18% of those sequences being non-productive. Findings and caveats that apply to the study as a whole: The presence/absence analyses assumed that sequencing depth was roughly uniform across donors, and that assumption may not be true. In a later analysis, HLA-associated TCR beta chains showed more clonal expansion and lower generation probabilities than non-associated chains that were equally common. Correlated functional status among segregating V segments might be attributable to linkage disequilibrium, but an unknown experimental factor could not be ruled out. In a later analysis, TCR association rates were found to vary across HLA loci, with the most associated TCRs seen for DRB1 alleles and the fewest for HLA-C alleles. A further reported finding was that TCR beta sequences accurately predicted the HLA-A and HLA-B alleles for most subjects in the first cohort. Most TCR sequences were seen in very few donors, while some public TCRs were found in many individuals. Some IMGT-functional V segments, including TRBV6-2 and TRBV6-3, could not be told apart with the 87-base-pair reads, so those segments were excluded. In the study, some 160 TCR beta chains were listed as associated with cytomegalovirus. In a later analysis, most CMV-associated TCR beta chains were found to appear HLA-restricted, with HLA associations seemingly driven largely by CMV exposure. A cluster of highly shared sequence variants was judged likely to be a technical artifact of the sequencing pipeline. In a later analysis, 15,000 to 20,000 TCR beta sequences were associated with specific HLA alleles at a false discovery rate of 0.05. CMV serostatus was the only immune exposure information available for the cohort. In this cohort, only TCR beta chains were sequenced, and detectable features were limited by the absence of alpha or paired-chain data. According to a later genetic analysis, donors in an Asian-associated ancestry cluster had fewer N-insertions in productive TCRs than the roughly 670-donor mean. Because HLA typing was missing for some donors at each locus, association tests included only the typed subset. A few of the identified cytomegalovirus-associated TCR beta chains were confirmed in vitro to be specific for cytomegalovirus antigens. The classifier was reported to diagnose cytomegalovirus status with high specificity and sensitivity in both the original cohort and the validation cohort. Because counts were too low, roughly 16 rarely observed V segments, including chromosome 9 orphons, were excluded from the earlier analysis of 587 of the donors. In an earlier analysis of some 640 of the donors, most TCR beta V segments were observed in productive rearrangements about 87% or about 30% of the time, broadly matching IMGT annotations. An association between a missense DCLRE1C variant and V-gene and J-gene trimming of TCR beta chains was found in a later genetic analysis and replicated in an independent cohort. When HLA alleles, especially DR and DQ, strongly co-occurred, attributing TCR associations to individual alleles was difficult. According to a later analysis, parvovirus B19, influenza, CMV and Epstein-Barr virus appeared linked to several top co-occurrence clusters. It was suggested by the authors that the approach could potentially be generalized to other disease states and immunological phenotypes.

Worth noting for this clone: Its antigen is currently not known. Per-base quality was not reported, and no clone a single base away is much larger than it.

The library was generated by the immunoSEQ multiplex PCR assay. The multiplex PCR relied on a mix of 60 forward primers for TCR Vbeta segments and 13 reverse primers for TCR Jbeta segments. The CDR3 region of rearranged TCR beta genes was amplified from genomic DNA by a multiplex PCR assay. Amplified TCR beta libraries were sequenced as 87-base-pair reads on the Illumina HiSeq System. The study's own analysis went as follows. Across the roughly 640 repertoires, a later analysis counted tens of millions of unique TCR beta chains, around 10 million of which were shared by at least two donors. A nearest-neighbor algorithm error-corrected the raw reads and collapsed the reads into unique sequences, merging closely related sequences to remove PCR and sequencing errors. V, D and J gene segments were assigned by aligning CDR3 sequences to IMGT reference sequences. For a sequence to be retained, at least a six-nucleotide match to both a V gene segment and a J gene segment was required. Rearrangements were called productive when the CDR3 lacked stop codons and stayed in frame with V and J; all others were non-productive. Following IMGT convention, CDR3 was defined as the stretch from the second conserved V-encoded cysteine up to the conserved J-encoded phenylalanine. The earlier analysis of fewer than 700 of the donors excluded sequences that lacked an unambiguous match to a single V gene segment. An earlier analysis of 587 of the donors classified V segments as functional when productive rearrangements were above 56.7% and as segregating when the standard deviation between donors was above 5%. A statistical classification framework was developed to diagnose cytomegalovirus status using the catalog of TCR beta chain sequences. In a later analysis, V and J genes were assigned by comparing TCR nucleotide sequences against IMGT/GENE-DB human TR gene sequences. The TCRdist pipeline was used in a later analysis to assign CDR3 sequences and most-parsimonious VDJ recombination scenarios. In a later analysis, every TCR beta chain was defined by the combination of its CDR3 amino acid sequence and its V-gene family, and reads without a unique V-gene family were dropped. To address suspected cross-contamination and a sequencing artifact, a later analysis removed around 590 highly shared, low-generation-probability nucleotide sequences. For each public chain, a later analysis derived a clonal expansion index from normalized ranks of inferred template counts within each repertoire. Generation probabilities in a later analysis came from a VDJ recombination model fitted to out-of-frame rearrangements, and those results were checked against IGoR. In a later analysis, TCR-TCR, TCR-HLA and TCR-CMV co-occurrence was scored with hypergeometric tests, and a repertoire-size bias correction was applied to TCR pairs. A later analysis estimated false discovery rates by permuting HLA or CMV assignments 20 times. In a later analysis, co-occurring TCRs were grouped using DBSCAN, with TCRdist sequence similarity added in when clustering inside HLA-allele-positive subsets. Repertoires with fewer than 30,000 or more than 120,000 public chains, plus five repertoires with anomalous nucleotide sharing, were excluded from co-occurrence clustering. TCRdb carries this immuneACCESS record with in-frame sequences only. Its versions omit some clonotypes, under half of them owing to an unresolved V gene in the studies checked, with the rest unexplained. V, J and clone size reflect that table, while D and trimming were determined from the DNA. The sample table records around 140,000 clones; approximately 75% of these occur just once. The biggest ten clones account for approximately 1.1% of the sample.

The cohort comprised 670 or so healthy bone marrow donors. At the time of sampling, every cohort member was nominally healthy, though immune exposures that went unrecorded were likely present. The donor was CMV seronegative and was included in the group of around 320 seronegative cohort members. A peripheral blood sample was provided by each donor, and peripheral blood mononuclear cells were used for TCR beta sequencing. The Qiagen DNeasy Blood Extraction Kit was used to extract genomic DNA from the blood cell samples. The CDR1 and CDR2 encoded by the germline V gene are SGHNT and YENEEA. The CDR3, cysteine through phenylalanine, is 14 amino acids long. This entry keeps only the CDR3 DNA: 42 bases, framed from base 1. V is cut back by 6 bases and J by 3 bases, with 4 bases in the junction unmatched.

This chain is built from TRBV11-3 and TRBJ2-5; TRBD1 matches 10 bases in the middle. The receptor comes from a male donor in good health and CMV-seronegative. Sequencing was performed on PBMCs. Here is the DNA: TGTGCCAGCAGGTCAGGGACAGGGGAAGAGACCCAGTACTTC. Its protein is CASRSGTGEETQYF.